This TCR beta chain was sequenced during a study of human T cells and chemical hapten exposure. TCRdb independently ran MiXCR on the 5' RACE reads; one entry per CDR3 protein. This table has about 110,000 distinct CDR3 sequences, approximately 20% appearing once. Unseparated into fractions, whole blood served as the source from which total RNA was extracted. With V trimmed by 5 bases and J by 2 bases, 7 bases remained unmatched. Germline-derived CDR1 and CDR2 are MGHRA and YSYEKL. The CDR3 has 15 residues. The rearrangement joins TRBV4-1 to TRBJ2-7; 9 bases are a match to TRBD2. The sequence came from a human donor in good health. The chain's CDR3 is CASSLFLAGTYEQYF. The CDR3 DNA reads as TGCGCCAGCAGCTTGTTCCTAGCGGGAACCTACGAGCAGTACTTC.